This is a list of T cell receptor beta chains from one sample in a study of siplizumab effects on memory and regulatory T cells. Repertoires were generated with immunoSEQ multiplex PCR, while TCRdb's copy carries only in-frame clones and drops some. The repertoire holds around 65,000 clones, with around 80% as singletons. The specimen sequenced was memory CD4+ T cells sorted from blood. All receptors derive from a human donor in good health. CDR3s include the opening cysteine and the closing phenylalanine or tryptophan. The D gene is left open where the match is weak. Clone sizes are given selectively: once, few, many, or a class where the clone is expanded.

J gene: TRBJ1-3
V gene: TRBV7-6
D gene: .
clone size: .
CDR3 length: 15
CDR3 protein: CASSPTGLNGNTIYF
CDR3 DNA: TGTGCCAGCAGCCCTACAGGGCTTAATGGAAACACCATATATTTT

J gene: TRBJ2-7
V gene: TRBV7-8
D gene: TRBD2
clone size: .
CDR3 length: 14
CDR3 protein: CASSLVPLAGGQYF
CDR3 DNA: TGTGCCAGCAGCCTCGTACCACTAGCGGGGGGACAGTACTTC

J gene: TRBJ1-1
V gene: TRBV18
D gene: .
clone size: .
CDR3 length: 14
CDR3 protein: CASSPGFGNTEAFF
CDR3 DNA: TGTGCCAGCTCACCCGGTTTCGGTAACACTGAAGCTTTCTTT

J gene: TRBJ2-1
V gene: TRBV7-6
D gene: TRBD1
clone size: .
CDR3 length: 13
CDR3 protein: CASSRQGFNEQFF
CDR3 DNA: TGTGCCAGCAGCCGACAGGGTTTCAATGAGCAGTTCTTC

J gene: TRBJ2-6
V gene: TRBV18
D gene: .
clone size: .
CDR3 length: 18
CDR3 protein: CASSPRAIANSGANVLTF
CDR3 DNA: TGTGCCAGCTCACCTCGTGCCATAGCTAACTCTGGGGCCAACGTCCTGACTTTC

J gene: TRBJ1-3
V gene: TRBV27
D gene: .
clone size: .
CDR3 length: 18
CDR3 protein: CASRSTRGPRAKENTIYF
CDR3 DNA: TGTGCCAGCAGATCCACCCGGGGCCCCAGGGCGAAGGAAAACACCATATATTTT

J gene: TRBJ2-1
V gene: TRBV4-3
D gene: .
clone size: .
CDR3 length: 15
CDR3 protein: CASSPRAVQDNEQFF
CDR3 DNA: TGCGCCAGCAGCCCCAGAGCCGTTCAGGACAATGAGCAGTTCTTC

J gene: TRBJ2-7
V gene: TRBV28
D gene: TRBD2
clone size: .
CDR3 length: 15
CDR3 protein: CASSSSGGNDYEQYF
CDR3 DNA: TGTGCCAGCAGTTCAAGCGGGGGGAACGACTACGAGCAGTACTTC

J gene: TRBJ2-2
V gene: TRBV7-3
D gene: .
clone size: .
CDR3 length: 14
CDR3 protein: CASSWGVNTGELFF
CDR3 DNA: TGTGCCAGCAGCTGGGGGGTGAACACCGGGGAGCTGTTTTTT

J gene: TRBJ1-2
V gene: TRBV4-2
D gene: TRBD1
clone size: .
CDR3 length: 13
CDR3 protein: CASSQSGGYGYTF
CDR3 DNA: TGTGCCAGCAGCCAATCAGGGGGTTATGGCTACACCTTC

J gene: TRBJ1-2
V gene: TRBV6-5
D gene: TRBD1
clone size: .
CDR3 length: 14
CDR3 protein: CASRAGQVVYGYTF
CDR3 DNA: TGTGCCAGCAGAGCAGGACAGGTGGTATATGGCTACACCTTC

J gene: TRBJ1-1
V gene: TRBV7-9
D gene: .
clone size: .
CDR3 length: 13
CDR3 protein: CASSTSAVTEAFF
CDR3 DNA: TGTGCCAGCAGCACAAGTGCGGTCACTGAAGCTTTCTTT

J gene: TRBJ1-5
V gene: TRBV6-6
D gene: .
clone size: .
CDR3 length: 15
CDR3 protein: CASSRTAENNQPQHF
CDR3 DNA: TGTGCCAGCAGTAGGACAGCGGAGAACAATCAGCCCCAGCATTTT

J gene: TRBJ2-5
V gene: TRBV5-1
D gene: .
clone size: few
CDR3 length: 14
CDR3 protein: CASSLEGGRETQYF
CDR3 DNA: TGCGCCAGCAGCTTGGAGGGGGGCAGGGAGACCCAGTACTTC

J gene: TRBJ2-7
V gene: TRBV11-1
D gene: .
clone size: .
CDR3 length: 12
CDR3 protein: CASSLSRLEQYF
CDR3 DNA: TGTGCCAGCAGCTTATCAAGGCTCGAGCAGTACTTC

J gene: TRBJ2-1
V gene: TRBV11-3
D gene: .
clone size: once
CDR3 length: 12
CDR3 protein: CASSFSGNEQFF
CDR3 DNA: TGTGCCAGCAGCTTTAGTGGGAATGAGCAGTTCTTC

J gene: TRBJ1-1
V gene: TRBV6-5
D gene: .
clone size: .
CDR3 length: 16
CDR3 protein: CASSYTPRYRGTEAFF
CDR3 DNA: TGTGCCAGCAGTTACACCCCCAGGTACCGAGGTACTGAAGCTTTCTTT

J gene: TRBJ2-7
V gene: TRBV18
D gene: .
clone size: .
CDR3 length: 16
CDR3 protein: CASSPRQVPLGDEQYF
CDR3 DNA: TGTGCCAGCTCACCACGTCAGGTCCCCCTCGGCGACGAGCAGTACTTC

J gene: TRBJ2-1
V gene: TRBV7-2
D gene: .
clone size: .
CDR3 length: 15
CDR3 protein: CASSSSGISNNEQFF
CDR3 DNA: TGTGCCAGCAGCTCCTCCGGGATATCTAACAATGAGCAGTTCTTC

J gene: TRBJ2-7
V gene: TRBV6-1
D gene: .
clone size: .
CDR3 length: 16
CDR3 protein: CASSESLRGSPYEQYF
CDR3 DNA: TGTGCCAGCAGTGAAAGTTTGAGAGGTTCCCCCTACGAGCAGTACTTC

J gene: TRBJ1-1
V gene: TRBV5-4
D gene: TRBD1
clone size: .
CDR3 length: 15
CDR3 protein: CASRLNTGTGGEAFF
CDR3 DNA: TGTGCCAGCAGGTTAAACACCGGGACAGGGGGAGAAGCTTTCTTT

J gene: TRBJ1-3
V gene: TRBV30
D gene: .
clone size: .
CDR3 length: 15
CDR3 protein: CAWSTGGLSGNTIYF
CDR3 DNA: TGTGCCTGGAGTACGGGGGGCCTGTCTGGAAACACCATATATTTT

J gene: TRBJ1-2
V gene: TRBV5-1
D gene: .
clone size: once
CDR3 length: 14
CDR3 protein: CASSLETGRAGYTF
CDR3 DNA: TGCGCCAGCAGCTTGGAGACGGGGAGGGCTGGCTACACCTTC

J gene: TRBJ1-6
V gene: TRBV13
D gene: .
clone size: once
CDR3 length: 15
CDR3 protein: CASSHYDRDNSPLHF
CDR3 DNA: TGTGCCAGCAGCCACTACGACCGTGATAATTCACCCCTCCACTTT

J gene: TRBJ2-5
V gene: TRBV9
D gene: .
clone size: few
CDR3 length: 15
CDR3 protein: CASSGGPLVQETQYF
CDR3 DNA: TGTGCCAGCAGCGGGGGCCCCTTAGTGCAAGAGACCCAGTACTTC

J gene: TRBJ2-1
V gene: TRBV6-5
D gene: TRBD2
clone size: .
CDR3 length: 15
CDR3 protein: CASRGTSGYYNEQFF
CDR3 DNA: TGTGCCAGCAGAGGGACTAGCGGTTACTACAATGAGCAGTTCTTC

J gene: TRBJ1-1
V gene: TRBV6-1
D gene: .
clone size: .
CDR3 length: 14
CDR3 protein: CASSVLGKNTEAFF
CDR3 DNA: TGTGCCAGCAGTGTGCTGGGCAAGAACACTGAAGCTTTCTTT

J gene: TRBJ2-1
V gene: TRBV7-9
D gene: TRBD2
clone size: .
CDR3 length: 14
CDR3 protein: CASSFGGAVDEQFF
CDR3 DNA: TGTGCCAGCAGCTTCGGGGGGGCGGTTGATGAGCAGTTCTTC